Listed here are 12 T cell receptor beta chains from one sample, sequenced in a study of somatic mutations in cytotoxic T cells in rheumatoid arthritis. TCRdb's table, derived via immunoSEQ multiplex PCR, lists solely in-frame clones and lacks some. The table lists roughly 16,000 clones, about three quarters of them singletons, with 4.5% to 5.5% in the top ten. The sequenced sample consisted of CD8+ T cells sorted from blood. Receptor source: an adult with rheumatoid arthritis.

The chain is built from TRBV5-8 and TRBJ2-1; D is unclear. Germline CDR1 is SGHTS and CDR2 is YDEGEE. The V end lost 4 bases, the J end lost 0 bases, and 11 bases lay between the germline ends. This CDR3 comprises 15 residues. The CDR3 DNA is TGTGCCAGCAGCCCGAGACTCGACTCCTACAATGAGCAGTTCTTC. It translates to CASSPRLDSYNEQFF.

The chain employs TRBV7-2 and TRBJ1-1; unclear D gene. The CDR3 covers 14 residues. Trimming cost V 5 bases and J 4 bases, with 14 bases left between them. Germline-derived CDR1 and CDR2 are SGHTA and FQGNSA. The CDR3 DNA reads TGTGCCAGCAGCCCCCTAAGTTACTTCACTGAAGCTTTCTTT. Translating it yields CASSPLSYFTEAFF.

V is TRBV7-9 and J is TRBJ2-2; 8 bases line up with TRBD2. Trimming removed 4 bases from V and 1 base from J; junction bases left unmatched: 5. CDR3 length equals 16 residues. Germline loops: CDR1 SEHNR, CDR2 FQNEAQ (reference sequence). The CDR3: CASSSLAGRNTGELFF. Here the CDR3 DNA reads TGTGCCAGCAGCTCGTTAGCGGGGAGGAACACCGGGGAGCTGTTTTTT.

This clone showed up just a few times. The chain employs TRBV11-2 and TRBJ1-1, with no clear D. The length of the CDR3 is 15 residues. The V end was cut by 1 base, the J end by 0 bases, with 9 bases between. Germline lookup yields CDR1 SGHAT and CDR2 FQNNGV. CDR3 in amino acids: CASSLGAGLNTEAFF. The CDR3 DNA sequence: TGTGCCAGCAGCTTAGGCGCCGGTCTGAACACTGAAGCTTTCTTT.

The genes are TRBV19 and TRBJ1-6; the D is unclear. From germline, CDR1 is LNHDA and CDR2 SQIVND (reference sequence). The ends were cut back, 5 bases at V and 2 bases at J, with 4 bases in the middle. CDR3 length: 13 amino acids. The CDR3 loop is CASSQTYNSPLHF. CDR3 DNA: TGTGCCAGTAGTCAAACCTATAATTCACCCCTCCACTTT.

This clone was detected only a few times. The chain employs TRBV7-9 and TRBJ2-6, with D perhaps given as TRBD1 or TRBD2 (5 bases each). V was pared by 5 bases and J by 2 bases, with 13 bases between. The CDR3 length is 16 residues. CDR1 and CDR2 from the germline V gene are SEHNR and FQNEAQ (reference sequence). This CDR3 is CASSTRDGTGANVLTF. The CDR3 DNA reads TGTGCCAGCAGCACCCGGGACGGTACTGGGGCCAACGTCCTGACTTTC.

This chain connects TRBV11-2 to TRBJ2-5; D is unclear. The germline V gene has CDR1 SGHAT and CDR2 FQNNGV. The V end lost 2 bases, the J end lost 7 bases, and 11 bases lay between the germline ends. The CDR3 loop spans 13 amino acids. The CDR3: CASSLNRVGTQYF. The CDR3 coding sequence is TGTGCCAGCAGCTTAAATCGGGTAGGGACCCAGTACTTC. Drawing the rest from reference TRBV11-2 and TRBJ2-5, the complete variable domain is EAGVAQSPRYKIIEKRQSVAFWCNPISGHATLYWYQQILGQGPKLLIQFQNNGVVDDSQLPKDRFSAERLKGVDSTLKIQPAKLEDSAVYLCASSLNRVGTQYFGPGTRLLVL.

The CDR3 loop reads CASSLVPGETQYF. The CDR3, as DNA: TGTGCCAGCAGCTTGGTTCCGGGGGAGACCCAGTACTTC. The rearrangement joins TRBV5-4 to TRBJ2-5; tentative D call: TRBD2 (5 bases). V lost 0 bases, J lost 5 bases, and 8 bases lay in between. Germline V gene data show CDR1 as SGHNT and CDR2 as YYREEE (reference sequence). The CDR3 contains 13 residues. Filled out from reference TRBV5-4 and TRBJ2-5, the complete variable domain reads ETGVTQSPTHLIKTRGQQVTLRCSSQSGHNTVSWYQQALGQGPQFIFQYYREEENGRGNFPPRFSGLQFPNYSSELNVNALELDDSALYLCASSLVPGETQYFGPGTRLLVL.

This sequence joins TRBV18 and TRBJ2-1; D tentatively reads TRBD1 or TRBD2 (6 bases each). Looked up from germline, CDR1 is KGHSH and CDR2 is LQKENI. CDR3 size: 15 residues. Trimming stripped 3 bases from V and 10 bases from J, with 19 bases between. The DNA for the CDR3 is TGTGCCAGCTCACCGATCCAGGGGAGGCTTTGGGAGCAGTTCTTC. This gives the protein CASSPIQGRLWEQFF.

This clone was counted between two and nine times. The rearrangement uses TRBV4-1 and TRBJ2-7; 7 bases agree with TRBD1. Per germline, CDR1 MGHRA and CDR2 YSYEKL. The CDR3 covers 12 residues. V lost 5 bases and J lost 5; bases outside the gene matches: 3. The CDR3 coding sequence is TGCGCCAGCAGCACGACAGGGAACGAGCAGTACTTC. It yields the protein CASSTTGNEQYF.

In nucleotides, the CDR3 is TGTGCCAGCAGTGACTCGGCGTGGGGTAATGGGGGCTACACCTTC. It translates to CASSDSAWGNGGYTF. The genes are TRBV6-4 and TRBJ1-2; D is unresolved. The CDR3 extends over 15 amino acids. With 0 bases removed from V and 8 bases from J, the gap between germline ends came to 16 bases. Germline CDR1 reads MRHNA; CDR2 reads SNTAGT.

The genes are TRBV11-3 and TRBJ1-1; 10 nucleotides agree with TRBD1. Germline V gene lookup returns CDR1 SGHNT and CDR2 YENEEA. This CDR3 region has 19 residues. With 0 bases clipped from V and 5 bases from J, the junction kept 15 bases outside the gene matches. The CDR3, as DNA: TGTGCCAGCAGCTTAGATCCGTATAGCTGGGACAGGGGAGGTACTGAAGCTTTCTTT. Translated: CASSLDPYSWDRGGTEAFF.